The clone carrying this T cell receptor beta chain was found many times. Its target is unknown. The sample originates from a study of Graves' ophthalmopathy and Graves' hyperthyroidism. Exclusion covered patients with other autoimmune diseases or uncontrolled infections (as well as pregnancy or lactation). This CDR3 is 15 amino acids long. CDR1 and CDR2 from the germline V gene are SGHVS and FQNEAQ. Trimming shortened V by 8 bases and J by 3 bases, and 14 bases separated the two germline ends. Study results and caveats: From stable hyperthyroidism, ophthalmopathy was separated by a 13-signature model with 87.88% sensitivity and roughly 81% specificity. Blood shared most expanded thyroid clonotypes above 0.001 frequency.

Amplification from RNA transcripts yielded the TCR beta CDR3 regions. In the first round, RT-PCR was carried out with HTBI primers, and a multiplex PCR formed the second round. One entry per CDR3 protein, called by TCRdb with MiXCR from the multiplex PCR reads. The sample has hundreds of thousands of distinct CDR3 sequences; 35% to 45% are singletons. The J gene is TRBJ2-6, the V gene TRBV7-8, with a weak D call TRBD2 (7 bases). What was sequenced was peripheral blood. The TCR originated in an adult man with Graves' ophthalmopathy. DNA for the CDR3: TGTGCCAGCGCTTCTAGGGGGGGTGGGGCCAACGTCCTGACTTTC. Its translation is CASASRGGGANVLTF.